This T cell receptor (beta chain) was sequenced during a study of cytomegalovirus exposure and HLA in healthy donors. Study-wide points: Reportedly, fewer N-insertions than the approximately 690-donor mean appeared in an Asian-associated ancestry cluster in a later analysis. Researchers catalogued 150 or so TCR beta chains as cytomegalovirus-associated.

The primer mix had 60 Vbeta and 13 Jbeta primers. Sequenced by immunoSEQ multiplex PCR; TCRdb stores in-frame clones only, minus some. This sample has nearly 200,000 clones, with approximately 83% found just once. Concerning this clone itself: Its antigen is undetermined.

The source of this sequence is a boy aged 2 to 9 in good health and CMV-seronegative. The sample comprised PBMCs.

The CDR3 coding sequence is TGTGCCAGCAGCTTAGCAGTTAGCATCTACAATGAGCAGTTCTTC. This sequence encodes CASSLAVSIYNEQFF. The chain combines TRBV7-2 with TRBJ2-1; no clear D gene. This CDR3 has 15 amino acids. Trimming stripped 0 bases from V and 3 bases from J, with 9 bases between. Germline V CDR1 and CDR2: SGHTA, FQGNSA.